A selection of T cell receptor beta chains follows, all from one sample in a study of control samples from healthy donors and cancer patients. TCRdb's table, derived via immunoSEQ multiplex PCR, lists solely in-frame clones and lacks some. This sample has just over 150,000 clones, with 85% to 95% found just once. Sequencing used blood. The receptors derive from a man in his forties or fifties in good health. Both conserved end residues are part of each CDR3. Fields, in order: CDR3 DNA, CDR3 protein, V gene, D gene, J gene, clone size. A D gene is named only where the DNA matches it firmly. The size field is filled for only some rows; it gives once, few, many or a size class.

TGTGCCAGCAGCTGGATCGGGGGCAAGCAAGAGGCCCAGTACTTC	CASSWIGGKQEAQYF	TRBV5-6	NA	TRBJ2-5	NA
TGTGCCAGCTCACCCTCCTATAATTCACCCCTCCACTTT	CASSPSYNSPLHF	TRBV18	NA	TRBJ1-6	NA
TGTGCCAGCAGCTTGGGGGGGGGCCAAGAGACCCAGTACTTC	CASSLGGGQETQYF	TRBV5-4	TRBD2	TRBJ2-5	NA
TGTGCCAGCAGCTTGGGACAGGGTTGGGAAAATCAGCCCCAGCATTTT	CASSLGQGWENQPQHF	TRBV5-8	TRBD1	TRBJ1-5	few
TGTGCCAGCAGCCAAGGATATGGCTATGGCTACACCTTC	CASSQGYGYGYTF	TRBV14	NA	TRBJ1-2	NA
TGTGCCAGTAGTATGCGGCGGGAGATCTATGAGCAGTTCTTC	CASSMRREIYEQFF	TRBV19	TRBD2	TRBJ2-1	NA
TGTGCCAGCAGCTTGTGGTTTCCAGCGGGAGTATTCCCGGACTTC	CASSLWFPAGVFPDF	TRBV11-3	NA	TRBJ1-2	few
TGCAGCGTTGAAGCGGGACCTTTCTCCTACGAGCAGTACTTC	CSVEAGPFSYEQYF	TRBV29-1	NA	TRBJ2-7	NA
TGTGCCAGCGGCAAAGGGCTAGCGGGAGCCGGGGAGCTGTTTTTT	CASGKGLAGAGELFF	TRBV2	TRBD2	TRBJ2-2	NA
TGTGCCAGCAGCGTAAGAGAGAGGACAGGGTCCTACAATGAGCAGTTCTTC	CASSVRERTGSYNEQFF	TRBV9	TRBD1	TRBJ2-1	once
TGTGCCAGCAGTTACTGGGGACAGGGGTCTGAAGCTTTCTTT	CASSYWGQGSEAFF	TRBV6-5	TRBD1	TRBJ1-1	NA
TGTGCCTGGAGCCCCAGGCGGGGGGGAAATTCACCCCTCCACTTT	CAWSPRRGGNSPLHF	TRBV30	NA	TRBJ1-6	NA
TGTGCCAGCAGCCAAGTAGAGGCCGGGGAGCTGTTTTTT	CASSQVEAGELFF	TRBV3-1/TRBV3-2	NA	TRBJ2-2	NA
TGTGCCTGGCGAACAGGGGGGGACTATGGCTACACCTTC	CAWRTGGDYGYTF	TRBV30	TRBD1	TRBJ1-2	NA
TGTGCCAGCAGTCCCCGACAGGGAGACTACAATGAGCAGTTCTTC	CASSPRQGDYNEQFF	TRBV2	TRBD1	TRBJ2-1	once
TGTGCCAGCAGTGGGGGACAGGGTCCCTACGAGCAGTACTTC	CASSGGQGPYEQYF	TRBV2	TRBD1	TRBJ2-7	NA
TGTGCCAGCAGACAAGGGGCGGGGTATGGCTACACCTTC	CASRQGAGYGYTF	TRBV5-6	NA	TRBJ1-2	NA
TGTGCCAGCAGTTCCCATGGACAGGGGGCCTTCCAGCCCCAGCATTTT	CASSSHGQGAFQPQHF	TRBV27	TRBD1	TRBJ1-5	NA
TGTGCCAGCAGCGTAGCTGACAGCAATGAAAAACTGTTTTTT	CASSVADSNEKLFF	TRBV9	NA	TRBJ1-4	once
TGTGCCATCAGACCTGCAGCGAACACCGGGGAGCTGTTTTTT	CAIRPAANTGELFF	TRBV10-3	NA	TRBJ2-2	NA
TGTGCCAGTAGTATACCGGCAGGAGAGCAGTTCTTC	CASSIPAGEQFF	TRBV19	NA	TRBJ2-1	once
TGTGCCAGCTCGGCAGACGGCGTCACTGAAGCTTTCTTT	CASSADGVTEAFF	TRBV18	NA	TRBJ1-1	NA
TGTGCCAGCAGTCTAAGCTCTAACTATGGCTACACCTTC	CASSLSSNYGYTF	TRBV6-5	NA	TRBJ1-2	NA
TGTGCCAGCAGTTTAGAGGGGTTCGCGAACACCGGGGAGCTGTTTTTT	CASSLEGFANTGELFF	TRBV28	NA	TRBJ2-2	NA
TGTGCCAGCAGCTTGGGGACAGGGGACAATCAGCCCCAGCATTTT	CASSLGTGDNQPQHF	TRBV7-9	TRBD1	TRBJ1-5	NA
TGTGCCAGCAGCCAAAACACAGGGGTCATCTCCTACGAGCAGTACTTC	CASSQNTGVISYEQYF	TRBV5-8	TRBD1	TRBJ2-7	NA
TGTGCAAGCGGCGGGGCCACTGAAGCTTTCTTT	CASGGATEAFF	TRBV12-3/TRBV12-4	NA	TRBJ1-1	NA
TGTGCCTGGAGTGGGAGACAGACTAATGAAAAACTGTTTTTT	CAWSGRQTNEKLFF	TRBV30	NA	TRBJ1-4	NA
TGTGCCAGCAGCCAAGACGGAAACACCATATATTTT	CASSQDGNTIYF	TRBV3-1/TRBV3-2	NA	TRBJ1-3	NA
TGTGCCAGTTGTAGTAGCGGGGCGCGCAATGAGCAGTTCTTC	CASCSSGARNEQFF	TRBV6-6	TRBD2	TRBJ2-1	NA
TGTGCCAGCTCACCACCGGGTTTAACAGGGCGTACAGATACGCAGTATTTT	CASSPPGLTGRTDTQYF	TRBV18	NA	TRBJ2-3	NA
TGTGCCAGCAGCCCCTCGAGGACGGGGATCACTGAAGCTTTCTTT	CASSPSRTGITEAFF	TRBV3-1/TRBV3-2	NA	TRBJ1-1	once
TGTGCCAGCAGTTTAGGTGAGGGGAAGGGCTTTTTT	CASSLGEGKGFF	TRBV12-3/TRBV12-4	NA	TRBJ1-4	NA
TGTGCCAGCAGGGACCGGGACAGGTATTTCTATGGCTACACCTTC	CASRDRDRYFYGYTF	TRBV5-4	TRBD1	TRBJ1-2	NA
TGTGCCAGCTCACCACAGCGCGGGGGACAGGGTGGCTACACCTTC	CASSPQRGGQGGYTF	TRBV18	TRBD1	TRBJ1-2	NA
TGTGCCACCAGTGACGTCCCCGGACTAGCGGGATGGTCCTACGAGCAGTACTTC	CATSDVPGLAGWSYEQYF	TRBV24-1	TRBD2	TRBJ2-7	NA
TGTGCCAGCAGCCAAGATGCCCTAGTTCCAAATGAGCAGTTCTTC	CASSQDALVPNEQFF	TRBV3-1/TRBV3-2	NA	TRBJ2-1	once
TGCGCCAGCAGCTTGGCCAGCGGAGCAACTAATGAAAAACTGTTTTTT	CASSLASGATNEKLFF	TRBV5-1	NA	TRBJ1-4	NA
TGTGCCAGCAGCCAGGGACTAGCGGGAGCTGATGAGCAGTTCTTC	CASSQGLAGADEQFF	TRBV11-3	TRBD2	TRBJ2-1	NA
TGTGCCAGCAGCCCAACACCGACAGGGCCTACGACGTACTTC	CASSPTPTGPTTYF	TRBV3-1/TRBV3-2	TRBD1	TRBJ2-7	NA
TGTGCCAGTAGCTCTGGGACAGGGGAATCTGGGGCCAACGTCCTGACTTTC	CASSSGTGESGANVLTF	TRBV19	TRBD1	TRBJ2-6	NA
TGCGCCAGCAGCTTGGGACGGCAGCCGAACACAGATACGCAGTATTTT	CASSLGRQPNTDTQYF	TRBV5-1	NA	TRBJ2-3	once
TGTGCCAGCAGCCAGACTACAGGGGAAGCAGGACAGCCCCAGCATTTT	CASSQTTGEAGQPQHF	TRBV7-2	TRBD1	TRBJ1-5	once
TGTGCCAGCAGTGATTTGAGCGGGAGAGTCAGTGAGCAGTTCTTC	CASSDLSGRVSEQFF	TRBV6-1	TRBD2	TRBJ2-1	NA
TGCGCCAGCAGCCGACAGGGAAATGAGCAGTTCTTC	CASSRQGNEQFF	TRBV5-1	TRBD1	TRBJ2-1	NA